What follows are 20 T cell receptor beta chains derived from one specimen sequenced in a study of T cell responses to AZD1222 COVID-19 vaccine. Measured with immunoSEQ multiplex PCR; TCRdb has only the in-frame clones, and not every one. The sample includes about 260,000 clones, approximately 95% of them seen just once. The source was peripheral blood, collected on day 0 of AZD1222 vaccination. Receptors were obtained from an adult in good health.

The count of this clone is one. The rearrangement links TRBV14 to TRBJ2-2; D may be TRBD2 (6 bases). The CDR3 loop spans 16 amino acids. CDR1 and CDR2 (germline): SGHDN, FVKESK. V lost 3 bases and J 1 base, leaving 12 bases between the germline ends. In nucleotides, the CDR3 is TGTGCCAGCAGCCAGGCGGGACTCCTGAACACCGGGGAGCTGTTTTTT. Translation: CASSQAGLLNTGELFF.

This chain links TRBV7-2 with TRBJ1-6; weak D call: TRBD1 (5 bases). This CDR3 is 16 amino acids long. Germline V lookup: CDR1 SGHTA, CDR2 FQGNSA. The V end lost 3 bases, the J end lost 10 bases, and 19 bases lay between the germline ends. CDR3 protein: CASSLSGTTARSPLHF. The CDR3 DNA follows: TGTGCCAGCAGCTTGTCCGGGACGACGGCTAGATCACCCCTCCACTTT.

Comment on this clone: Here the CDR3 omits its conserved ending phenylalanine or tryptophan, so a read error is the likely source. CDR3 amino acids: CASSQVRNTEAFL. DNA for the CDR3: TGCGCCAGCAGCCAAGTTAGGAACACTGAAGCTTTCCTT. J is TRBJ1-1 and V is TRBV4-3; the D is unclear. Germline values: CDR1 LGHNA, CDR2 YSLEER. Trimming took 1 base from V and 1 from J, leaving 4 bases between them. CDR3 length: 13 residues.

The V call is TRBV7-9, the J call TRBJ2-7; D is ambiguous. Germline lookup yields CDR1 SEHNR and CDR2 FQNEAQ (reference sequence). Trimming removed 2 bases from V and 2 bases from J, with 10 bases in between. CDR3 size: 14 residues. CDR3 amino acids: CASSLSGRPYEQYF. DNA for the CDR3: TGTGCCAGCAGCTTAAGTGGCAGGCCCTACGAGCAGTACTTC.

J is TRBJ2-1 and V is TRBV6-1, with unresolved D. The CDR3 spans 11 residues. Germline V gene data show CDR1 as MNHNS and CDR2 as SASEGT. V lost 0 bases to trimming and J lost 13 bases, with 7 bases between them. The CDR3 is CASSEAVLQFF. The CDR3 nucleotides read TGTGCCAGCAGTGAAGCGGTCCTCCAGTTCTTC.

The rearrangement links TRBV2 to TRBJ1-3, with a possible D match to TRBD1 (6 bases). The CDR3 has 13 residues. Trimming removed 6 bases at V and 2 bases at J, with 8 bases between. Germline lookup yields CDR1 SNHLY and CDR2 FYNNEI. CDR3 DNA sequence: TGTGCCAGCAGCTACAGGGCTGGAAACACCATATATTTT. This translates into CASSYRAGNTIYF.

The chain uses TRBV6-6 and TRBJ2-2; 7 bases map to TRBD1. V gave up 5 bases and J gave up 7 bases; unmatched junction bases: 1. This CDR3 comprises 12 residues. CDR1 is MNHNY, CDR2 SVGAGI, per germline (reference sequence). The CDR3: CASSQGVGELFF. In nucleotides, the CDR3 is TGTGCCAGCAGTCAGGGGGTCGGGGAGCTGTTTTTT.

The rearrangement uses TRBV6-6 and TRBJ1-5; a possible D gene is TRBD1 (5 bases). Trimming left V 7 bases short and J 0 bases short, with 13 bases between. This CDR3 region has 15 residues. Germline V gene sequence: CDR1 MNHNY, CDR2 SVGAGI (reference sequence). The DNA for the CDR3 is TGTGCCAGCAACGACGGGACTCTTAGCAATCAGCCCCAGCATTTT. It encodes CASNDGTLSNQPQHF.

This clone was observed once. The J gene is TRBJ1-1, the V gene TRBV6-5; possible D gene TRBD1, 6 bases. The CDR3 is 15 residues long. Trimming removed 4 bases from V and 4 bases from J, with 16 bases in between. Germline V lookup: CDR1 MNHEY, CDR2 SVGAGI. The CDR3 DNA sequence: TGTGCCAGCAGTTGGGGGGGGCAGGGGATCACTGAAGCTTTCTTT. This translates into CASSWGGQGITEAFF.

J is TRBJ2-7 and V is TRBV2; D is perhaps TRBD1 or TRBD2 (6 bases each). Germline V CDR1 and CDR2: SNHLY, FYNNEI. This CDR3 contains 13 residues. Trimming shortened V by 7 bases and J by 7 bases, and 17 bases separated the two germline ends. CDR3 DNA: TGTGCCAGCACCGAAGGGGGGTTCGGGGAGCAGTACTTC. Translated: CASTEGGFGEQYF.

The genes are TRBV28 and TRBJ1-1; perhaps TRBD1 as D (6 bases). Trimming stripped 5 bases from V and 5 bases from J, with 15 bases between. Germline V gene lookup returns CDR1 MDHEN and CDR2 SYDVKM. This CDR3 contains 14 residues. The chain's CDR3 is CASSLQTGQTEAFF. CDR3 coding DNA: TGTGCCAGCAGTCTTCAAACAGGGCAGACTGAAGCTTTCTTT.

This chain connects TRBV5-5 to TRBJ2-1, with D hard to call. The V and J ends lost 2 bases and 0 bases respectively, with 9 bases between them. The germline V gene encodes CDR1 SGHKS and CDR2 YYEKEE (reference sequence). This CDR3 has 15 amino acids. The CDR3 protein is CASSLMDSSYNEQFF. Here the CDR3 DNA reads TGTGCCAGCAGCTTAATGGATAGCTCCTACAATGAGCAGTTCTTC. Full variable domain (outside the CDR3, taken from reference TRBV5-5 and TRBJ2-1): DAGVTQSPTHLIKTRGQQVTLRCSPISGHKSVSWYQQVLGQGPQFIFQYYEKEERGRGNFPDRFSARQFPNYSSELNVNALLLGDSALYLCASSLMDSSYNEQFFGPGTRLTVL.

Regarding this clone: Other nucleotide sequences in the sample specify the same CDR3. The chain carries TRBV2 and TRBJ2-5, with TRBD2 as a possible D gene (6 bases). The V end lost 9 bases, the J end lost 5 bases, and 7 bases lay between the germline ends. This CDR3 spans 10 amino acids. Per germline, CDR1 SNHLY and CDR2 FYNNEI. CDR3 DNA: TGTGCCAGTGGGAGGGAGACCCAGTACTTC. Amino acids: CASGRETQYF.

This clone was found a few times. The rearrangement uses TRBV15 and TRBJ1-1, with D maybe TRBD1 (5 bases). Germline-derived CDR1 and CDR2 are LNHNV and YYDKDF (reference sequence). This CDR3 comprises 12 residues. V lost 9 bases to trimming and J lost 1 base, with 9 bases between them. The DNA of the CDR3 is TGTGCCACGGGAACAGGGAACACTGAAGCTTTCTTT. It yields the protein CATGTGNTEAFF. Based on the CDR3 plus reference TRBV15 and TRBJ1-1, the full variable domain is DAMVIQNPRYQVTQFGKPVTLSCSQTLNHNVMYWYQQKSSQAPKLLFHYYDKDFNNEADTPDNFQSRRPNTSFCFLDIRSPGLGDTAMYLCATGTGNTEAFFGQGTRLTVV.

This chain joins TRBV11-2 and TRBJ2-1; D may correspond to TRBD1 or TRBD2 (5 bases each). V was trimmed by 7 bases and J by 5 bases, leaving 12 bases between them. This CDR3 spans 13 amino acids. Germline assignment: CDR1 SGHAT and CDR2 FQNNGV. CDR3: CASTRDRHNEQFF. The CDR3 DNA follows: TGTGCCAGCACCCGGGACCGACACAATGAGCAGTTCTTC.

The chain couples TRBV7-8 to TRBJ2-3; 7 nucleotides align to TRBD1. Germline loops: CDR1 SGHVS, CDR2 FQNEAQ. This CDR3 is 13 amino acids long. After removal of 5 bases from V and 13 bases from J, the junction contained 12 bases not matched to a gene. The CDR3 loop reads CASSPGDSRFKYF. The CDR3 DNA is TGTGCCAGCAGCCCCGGGGACAGTAGGTTCAAGTATTTT.

The chain combines TRBV4-3 with TRBJ2-7; 10 bases align to TRBD2. V lost 4 bases and J lost 4; bases outside the gene matches: 7. Germline V CDR1 and CDR2: LGHNA, YSLEER. This CDR3 is built from 15 residues. CDR3 amino acids: CASSPEAGGTYEQYF. CDR3 nucleotides: TGCGCCAGCAGCCCGGAAGCGGGAGGGACGTACGAGCAGTACTTC.

This chain joins TRBV10-1 and TRBJ1-2; TRBD1 matches 10 bases. The CDR3 is 14 amino acids. The germline V gene has CDR1 WNHNN and CDR2 SYGVQD (reference sequence). The trim removed 4 bases at V and 1 base at J, leaving 0 bases unmatched. The CDR3 region is CASSGTGGNYGYTF. The CDR3 DNA is TGCGCCAGCAGTGGGACAGGGGGTAACTATGGCTACACCTTC.

The rearrangement links TRBV5-1 to TRBJ2-3; TRBD2 might be the D (5 bases). The CDR3 length is 14 residues. V lost 5 bases and J lost 0, with 10 bases in between. CDR1 and CDR2 (germline): SGHRS, YFSETQ. The CDR3 bases are TGCGCCAGCAGGCGAGCGGTAAGCACAGATACGCAGTATTTT. Encoded protein: CASRRAVSTDTQYF.

This chain links TRBV16 with TRBJ1-1; D not resolved. The V gene's germline CDR1 is KGHSY and CDR2 FQNENV. V lost 4 bases and J 5 bases, leaving 17 bases between the germline ends. This CDR3 is 15 amino acids long. In DNA form, the CDR3 reads TGTGCCAGCAGCCCCAGGATAGGTCCAACAACTGAAGCTTTCTTT. Translating it yields CASSPRIGPTTEAFF.